The 30 T cell receptor beta chains below all came from one sample that was sequenced in a study of shared clonotypes between healthy human individuals. Clones were sequenced by immunoSEQ multiplex PCR, and TCRdb holds only the in-frame ones, with some missing. The data contain some 1,600,000 clones, approximately 98% of them singletons. The sample consisted of naive CD4+ T cells sorted from blood. Specified subset: CD45RA+ positively selected. The origin of the receptors is a man aged 25 to 40 in good health.

The V gene is TRBV14, the J gene TRBJ1-5; the D is unclear. The V end lost 2 bases, the J end lost 3 bases, and 2 bases lay between the germline ends. Germline CDR1 reads SGHDN; CDR2 reads FVKESK. This CDR3 comprises 12 residues. CDR3 nucleotide sequence: TGTGCCAGCAGCCAATACAATCAGCCCCAGCATTTT. Residues: CASSQYNQPQHF.

This clone was seen only once. The chain joins TRBV27 to TRBJ2-1; TRBD2 is a possible D gene (10 bases). Trimming took 6 bases from V and 4 from J, leaving 28 bases between them. The germline gives CDR1 MNHEY, CDR2 SMNVEV (reference sequence). There are 19 residues in the CDR3. CDR3 sequence reads: CASSSSGTGLAGAYNEQFF. The CDR3 DNA sequence: TGTGCCAGCAGCAGTTCCGGGACAGGGCTAGCGGGAGCGTACAATGAGCAGTTCTTC.

V gene TRBV5-1 combines with J gene TRBJ2-1; 8 nucleotides match TRBD2. The V gene's germline CDR1 is SGHRS and CDR2 YFSETQ. V lost 5 bases to trimming and J lost 2 bases; unmatched junction nucleotides: 6. The CDR3 is 15 residues long. The chain's CDR3 is CASRPVSGTYNEQFF. CDR3 bases: TGCGCCAGCAGACCCGTTAGCGGGACCTACAATGAGCAGTTCTTC.

The chain uses TRBV28 and TRBJ2-7; D not resolved. With 6 bases removed from V and 3 bases from J, the gap between germline ends came to 9 bases. Germline lookup yields CDR1 MDHEN and CDR2 SYDVKM. The CDR3 is 12 residues long. The DNA for the CDR3 is TGTGCCAGCAGAACCCGAGGCTACGAGCAGTACTTC. The encoded protein is CASRTRGYEQYF.

This clone appeared a few times. The chain has TRBV6-6 and TRBJ1-5; D is perhaps TRBD1 (6 bases). CDR1 is MNHNY and CDR2 is SVGAGI in the germline V gene (reference sequence). The CDR3 is 15 amino acids. The V and J ends lost 2 bases and 2 bases respectively, with 10 bases between them. The CDR3 sequence: CASSYENRGNQPQHF. CDR3 coding DNA: TGTGCCAGCAGTTACGAGAACAGGGGCAATCAGCCCCAGCATTTT.

This clone was found once. DNA for the CDR3: TGTGCCAGCAGCTCGGACGGCAATCAGCCCCAGCATTTT. Protein sequence: CASSSDGNQPQHF. The V and J genes are TRBV7-9 and TRBJ1-5, with unresolved D. Trimming removed 4 bases from V and 2 bases from J, with 6 bases in between. The CDR3 spans 13 residues. The germline V gene has CDR1 SEHNR and CDR2 FQNEAQ (reference sequence). Full variable domain (missing parts from reference TRBV7-9 and TRBJ1-5): DTGVSQNPRHKITKRGQNVTFRCDPISEHNRLYWYRQTLGQGPEFLTYFQNEAQLEKSRLLSDRFSAERPKGSFSTLEIQRTEQGDSAMYLCASSSDGNQPQHFGDGTRLSIL.

V usage is TRBV7-9 and J usage is TRBJ2-7; 10 bases agree with TRBD2. The trim removed 6 bases at V and 3 bases at J, leaving 8 bases unmatched. CDR1 and CDR2 (germline): SEHNR, FQNEAQ (reference sequence). The CDR3 sequence is 15 residues long. The CDR3 region is CASRYLAGDFYEQYF. The CDR3 DNA is TGTGCCAGCAGGTACCTAGCGGGAGATTTCTACGAGCAGTACTTC.

This clone came up once. The chain has TRBV9 and TRBJ1-4, with D perhaps matching TRBD1 (5 bases). Per germline, CDR1 SGDLS and CDR2 YYNGEE. The CDR3 runs to 15 residues. Trimming took 4 bases from V and 4 from J, leaving 14 bases between them. The CDR3 loop reads CASSPRGVSNEKLFF. The CDR3 nucleotides are TGTGCCAGCAGCCCACGGGGGGTTAGTAATGAAAAACTGTTTTTT.

Comments on this clone: Germline is not matched at one junction end, which may reflect a read error. J is TRBJ1-1 and V is TRBV4-1; unclear D gene. Germline V gives CDR1 MGHRA, CDR2 YSYEKL. This CDR3 comprises 15 residues. CDR3 residues: CASRQGGQRSTEAFF. The CDR3 region has the DNA TGCGCCAGCAGACAAGGCGGCCAGCGGAGCACTGAAGCTTTCTTT.

This chain links TRBV10-3 with TRBJ1-3, with a weak D call TRBD1 (5 bases). Trimming took 0 bases from V and 3 from J, leaving 9 bases between them. In germline, CDR1 is ENHRY, CDR2 SYGVKD. CDR3 length: 15 amino acids. This CDR3 is CAISESGGVGNTIYF. In DNA form, the CDR3 reads TGTGCCATCAGTGAGTCGGGAGGGGTTGGAAACACCATATATTTT.

DNA of the CDR3: TGTGCCAGCTCACTAATCCCACGTGTTGCGGGAGGAGGCAATGAGCAGTTCTTC. It translates to CASSLIPRVAGGGNEQFF. The chain combines TRBV18 with TRBJ2-1; 8 bases are shared with TRBD2. The CDR3 runs to 18 residues. V lost 4 bases, J lost 6 bases, and 17 bases stayed unmatched. The germline CDR1 and CDR2 sequences are KGHSH and LQKENI.

The chain combines TRBV28 with TRBJ2-7, with TRBD2 identical over 10 bases. In germline, CDR1 is MDHEN, CDR2 SYDVKM. Trimming cost V 6 bases and J 3 bases; bases outside gene matches: 8. The CDR3 has 15 residues. Here the CDR3 DNA reads TGTGCCAGCAGCCGTACTAGCGGGACATACTACGAGCAGTACTTC. It yields the protein CASSRTSGTYYEQYF.

The rearrangement joins TRBV28 to TRBJ1-4; possible D gene TRBD1, 5 bases. CDR1 is MDHEN and CDR2 is SYDVKM in the germline V gene. This CDR3 spans 18 amino acids. The V and J ends lost 7 bases and 0 bases respectively, with 21 bases between them. This CDR3 is CASTSTLGAGATNEKLFF. The DNA for the CDR3 is TGTGCCAGCACCTCAACACTTGGGGCAGGAGCAACTAATGAAAAACTGTTTTTT.

The CDR3 DNA sequence: TGTGCCAGCAGCTTAGTTACAGGGGCGGGGGAGCAGTACTTC. Its translation is CASSLVTGAGEQYF. The chain uses TRBV7-6 and TRBJ2-7; D might be TRBD1 (7 bases). Trimming took 1 base from V and 7 from J, leaving 14 bases between them. From germline, CDR1 is SGHVS and CDR2 FNYEAQ. The CDR3 consists of 14 residues.

The chain uses TRBV6-6 and TRBJ2-7, with D unclear. The V end was cut by 2 bases, the J end by 0 bases, with 5 bases between. CDR1 MNHNY and CDR2 SVGAGI come from the germline V gene (reference sequence). The CDR3 has 13 residues. The CDR3, as DNA: TGTGCCAGCAGTTACGACATCTCCTACGAGCAGTACTTC. It specifies CASSYDISYEQYF.

V is TRBV6-4 and J is TRBJ2-1, with 7 bases aligning to TRBD1. From germline, CDR1 is MRHNA and CDR2 SNTAGT. Germline trimming cut 4 bases from V and 4 bases from J; bases unmatched to any gene: 7. The length of the CDR3 is 15 residues. The CDR3 sequence is CASSVTTGTYNEQFF. The CDR3 bases are TGTGCCAGCAGTGTAACGACAGGGACATACAATGAGCAGTTCTTC.

The rearrangement joins TRBV30 to TRBJ2-4; weak D call: TRBD1 (6 bases). Germline V gene data show CDR1 as GTSNPN and CDR2 as SVGIG (reference sequence). Trimming pared 3 bases from V and 10 bases from J, leaving 19 bases between. The CDR3 sequence is 14 residues long. CDR3 DNA sequence: TGTGCCTGGAGCGGACAACTGCGCCAGGGGATTCAGTACTTC. Translating it yields CAWSGQLRQGIQYF. Using reference TRBV30 and TRBJ2-4 for the parts outside the CDR3, the full variable domain is SQTIHQWPATLVQPVGSPLSLECTVEGTSNPNLYWYRQAAGRGLQLLFYSVGIGQISSEVPQNLSASRPQDRQFILSSKKLLLSDSGFYLCAWSGQLRQGIQYFGAGTRLSVL.

CDR3: CAWTLAGGISYEQYF. For the CDR3, the DNA is TGTGCCTGGACCCTAGCGGGAGGGATTTCCTACGAGCAGTACTTC. The V gene is TRBV30, the J gene TRBJ2-7; 12 nucleotides agree with TRBD2. The germline CDR1 and CDR2 sequences are GTSNPN and SVGIG (reference sequence). CDR3 length: 15 residues. V shed 4 bases and J 1 base; nucleotides not matched to a gene: 5.

The chain links TRBV9 to TRBJ2-7, with a weak D call TRBD2 (5 bases). Between the trimmed V and J ends, which lost 4 bases and 5 bases, there was a span of 16 bases. The germline CDR1 and CDR2 sequences are SGDLS and YYNGEE. This CDR3 is built from 14 residues. The chain's CDR3 is CASSPRLGAHEQYF. CDR3 DNA: TGTGCCAGCAGCCCCCGACTGGGAGCGCACGAGCAGTACTTC.

The CDR3 region has the DNA TGCAGCGCTTACCTAGGCGGGGCCCCATCCCAGCAGTACTTC. Translating it yields CSAYLGGAPSQQYF. The chain links TRBV29-1 to TRBJ2-7; possible D gene TRBD2, 6 bases. The V end lost 7 bases, the J end lost 8 bases, and 24 bases lay between the germline ends. Germline V CDR1 and CDR2: SQVTM, ANQGSEA. This CDR3 contains 14 residues.

In nucleotides, the CDR3 is TGCGCCAGCAGCTTGGGGGCCGAGGGGGAGACCCAGTACTTC. Translation: CASSLGAEGETQYF. J is TRBJ2-5 and V is TRBV5-1; D possibly matches TRBD1 or TRBD2 (5 bases each). Germline loops: CDR1 SGHRS, CDR2 YFSETQ. The ends were cut back, 0 bases at V and 5 bases at J, with 11 bases in the middle. The CDR3 loop spans 14 amino acids.

The V and J genes are TRBV15 and TRBJ1-1, with a tentative D call TRBD1 (6 bases). The germline V and J ends were trimmed by 2 bases and 2 bases, with 21 bases remaining between them. This CDR3 is 18 amino acids long. Germline V CDR1 and CDR2: LNHNV, YYDKDF (reference sequence). CDR3 region: CATSRTGMWGAQNTEAFF. In DNA, the CDR3 is TGTGCCACCAGCAGAACAGGGATGTGGGGGGCGCAAAACACTGAAGCTTTCTTT.

This clone was recorded only once. The V gene is TRBV5-1, the J gene TRBJ1-5; D may be TRBD1 (5 bases). The V gene's germline CDR1 is SGHRS and CDR2 YFSETQ. Trimming stripped 1 base from V and 7 bases from J, with 12 bases between. This CDR3 is 14 amino acids long. CDR3: CASSLYPGPQPQHF. Here the CDR3 DNA reads TGCGCCAGCAGCTTGTACCCGGGGCCGCAGCCCCAGCATTTT.

The genes are TRBV10-3 and TRBJ1-2, with D maybe TRBD1 (5 bases). This CDR3 comprises 14 residues. The germline V and J ends were trimmed by 0 bases and 2 bases, with 7 bases remaining between them. In germline, CDR1 is ENHRY, CDR2 SYGVKD. In DNA, the CDR3 is TGTGCCATCAGTGAGTCGACAGAGAACTATGGCTACACCTTC. This codes for CAISESTENYGYTF.

The chain carries TRBV18 and TRBJ2-7; 9 bases align to TRBD1. The CDR3 is made up of 13 amino acids. V trimming: 6 bases; J trimming: 6 bases; junction bases outside the gene matches: 6. Germline CDR1 reads KGHSH; CDR2 reads LQKENI. CDR3 coding DNA: TGTGCCAGCTCCCGGGACAGGGCTTTCGAGCAGTACTTC. The encoded protein is CASSRDRAFEQYF.

The chain employs TRBV30 and TRBJ2-2; the match to TRBD2 covers 9 bases. The CDR3 loop spans 14 amino acids. The V gene end was trimmed by 3 bases and the J gene end by 5 bases; junction bases not matched to a gene: 4. The germline gives CDR1 GTSNPN, CDR2 SVGIG (reference sequence). The CDR3 sequence is CAWRVSGSTGELFF. The CDR3 DNA sequence: TGTGCCTGGAGGGTTAGCGGGAGTACCGGGGAGCTGTTTTTT.

In this sample, this clone turned up once. J is TRBJ1-5 and V is TRBV18; no clear D. The germline V and J ends were trimmed by 6 bases and 5 bases, with 14 bases remaining between them. CDR3 length equals 14 residues. Germline assignment: CDR1 KGHSH and CDR2 LQKENI. The CDR3 coding sequence is TGTGCCAGCTCGGCTTCGGACGGTGATCAGCCCCAGCATTTT. This encodes CASSASDGDQPQHF.

This chain connects TRBV18 to TRBJ2-1; 7 positions agree with TRBD1. The germline V gene has CDR1 KGHSH and CDR2 LQKENI. The CDR3 consists of 18 residues. The J segment lost 0 bases and the V segment lost 1 base, leaving 9 bases of the junction unmatched. CDR3 in amino acids: CASSPLDRAQSSYNEQFF. The CDR3 nucleotides read TGTGCCAGCTCACCACTCGACAGGGCCCAAAGCTCCTACAATGAGCAGTTCTTC. Using reference TRBV18 and TRBJ2-1 for the parts outside the CDR3, the full variable domain is NAGVMQNPRHLVRRRGQEARLRCSPMKGHSHVYWYRQLPEEGLKFMVYLQKENIIDESGMPKERFSAEFPKEGPSILRIQQVVRGDSAAYFCASSPLDRAQSSYNEQFFGPGTRLTVL.

The gene calls are TRBV6-6 and TRBJ2-7; TRBD2 might be the D (5 bases). Trimming took 6 bases from V and 4 from J, leaving 19 bases between them. Germline V gene lookup returns CDR1 MNHNY and CDR2 SVGAGI (reference sequence). This CDR3 is built from 15 residues. The CDR3 DNA sequence: TGTGCCAGCAGCCCTCCACTAGATTGGGGTTACGAGCAGTACTTC. Encoded protein: CASSPPLDWGYEQYF.

V and J are TRBV7-6 and TRBJ2-3; 11 nucleotides line up with TRBD2. The CDR3 extends over 14 amino acids. V lost 9 bases, J lost 1 base, and 3 bases stayed unmatched. Per the germline V gene, CDR1 is SGHVS and CDR2 is FNYEAQ. CDR3 coding DNA: TGTGCCAGTAGCGGGAGGGGGGGCACAGATACGCAGTATTTT. Translating gives CASSGRGGTDTQYF.